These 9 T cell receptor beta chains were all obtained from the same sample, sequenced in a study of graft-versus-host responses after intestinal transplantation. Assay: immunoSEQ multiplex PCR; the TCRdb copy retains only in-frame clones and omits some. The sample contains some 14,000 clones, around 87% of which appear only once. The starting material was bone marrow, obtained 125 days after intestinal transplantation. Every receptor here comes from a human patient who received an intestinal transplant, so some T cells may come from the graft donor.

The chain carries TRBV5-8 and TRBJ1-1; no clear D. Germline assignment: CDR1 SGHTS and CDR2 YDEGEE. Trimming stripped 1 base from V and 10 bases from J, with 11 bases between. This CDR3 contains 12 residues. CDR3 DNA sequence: TGTGCCAGCAGCTTGCTACCCCGGGGAGCTTTCTTT. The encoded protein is CASSLLPRGAFF.

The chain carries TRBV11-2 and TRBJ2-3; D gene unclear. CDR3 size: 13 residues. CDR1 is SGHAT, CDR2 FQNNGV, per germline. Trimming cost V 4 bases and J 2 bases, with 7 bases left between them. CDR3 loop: CASSYRPTDTQYF. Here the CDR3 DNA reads TGTGCCAGCAGCTACCGGCCCACAGATACGCAGTATTTT.

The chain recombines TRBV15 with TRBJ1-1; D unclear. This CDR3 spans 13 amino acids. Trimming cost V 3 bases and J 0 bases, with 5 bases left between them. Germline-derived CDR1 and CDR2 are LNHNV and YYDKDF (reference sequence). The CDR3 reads CATSRDLNTEAFF. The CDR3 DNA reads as TGTGCCACCAGCAGGGACCTGAACACTGAAGCTTTCTTT.

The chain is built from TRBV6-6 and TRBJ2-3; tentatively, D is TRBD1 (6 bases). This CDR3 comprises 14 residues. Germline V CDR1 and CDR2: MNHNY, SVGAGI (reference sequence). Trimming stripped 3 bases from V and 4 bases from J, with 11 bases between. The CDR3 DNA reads TGTGCCAGCAGTTATGGACAGAGCTCAGATACGCAGTATTTT. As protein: CASSYGQSSDTQYF.

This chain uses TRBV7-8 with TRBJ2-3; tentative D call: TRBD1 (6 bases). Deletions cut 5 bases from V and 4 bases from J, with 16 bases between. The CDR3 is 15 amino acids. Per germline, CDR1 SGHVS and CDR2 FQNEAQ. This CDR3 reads CASSQTGTRADTQYF. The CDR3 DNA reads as TGTGCCAGCAGCCAAACAGGGACCAGGGCAGATACGCAGTATTTT.

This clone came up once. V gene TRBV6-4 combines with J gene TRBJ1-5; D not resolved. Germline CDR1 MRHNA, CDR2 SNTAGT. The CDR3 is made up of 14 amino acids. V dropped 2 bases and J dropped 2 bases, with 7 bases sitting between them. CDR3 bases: TGTGCCAGCAGTGACAGTATAGGCAATCAGCCCCAGCATTTT. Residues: CASSDSIGNQPQHF.

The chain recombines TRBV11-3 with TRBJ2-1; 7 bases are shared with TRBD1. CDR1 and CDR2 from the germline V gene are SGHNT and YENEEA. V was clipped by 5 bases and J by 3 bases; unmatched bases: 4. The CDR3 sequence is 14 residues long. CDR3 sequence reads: CASSTHRGYNEQFF. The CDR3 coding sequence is TGTGCCAGCAGCACCCACAGGGGCTACAATGAGCAGTTCTTC.

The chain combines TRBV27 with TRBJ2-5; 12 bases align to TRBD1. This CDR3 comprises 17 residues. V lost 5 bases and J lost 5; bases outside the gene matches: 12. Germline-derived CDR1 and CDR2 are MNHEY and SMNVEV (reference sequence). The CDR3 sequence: CASSANAGTGGWETQYF. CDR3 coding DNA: TGTGCCAGCAGTGCCAATGCCGGGACAGGGGGCTGGGAGACCCAGTACTTC.

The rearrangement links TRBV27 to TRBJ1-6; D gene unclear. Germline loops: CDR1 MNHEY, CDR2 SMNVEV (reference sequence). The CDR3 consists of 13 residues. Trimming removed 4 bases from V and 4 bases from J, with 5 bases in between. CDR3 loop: CASSYGYNSPLHF. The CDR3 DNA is TGTGCCAGCAGTTATGGTTATAATTCACCCCTCCACTTT.